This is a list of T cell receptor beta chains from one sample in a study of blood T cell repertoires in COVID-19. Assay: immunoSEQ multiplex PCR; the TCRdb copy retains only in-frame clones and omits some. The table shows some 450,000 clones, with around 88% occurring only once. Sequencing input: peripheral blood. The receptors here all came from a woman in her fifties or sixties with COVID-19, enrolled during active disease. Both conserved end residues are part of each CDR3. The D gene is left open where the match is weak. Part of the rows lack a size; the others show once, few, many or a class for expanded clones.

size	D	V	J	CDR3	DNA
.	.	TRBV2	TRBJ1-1	CASSGLADGLNTEAFF	TGTGCCAGCAGTGGTTTAGCGGACGGACTTAACACTGAAGCTTTCTTT
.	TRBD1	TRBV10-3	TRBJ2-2	CATRQGSTGELFF	TGTGCCACCAGACAGGGTTCGACCGGGGAGCTGTTTTTT
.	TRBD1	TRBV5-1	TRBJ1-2	CASSGARGQYGYTF	TGCGCCAGCAGCGGTGCCAGGGGGCAATATGGCTACACCTTC
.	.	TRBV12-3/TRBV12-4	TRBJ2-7	CASSLPPIHEQYF	TGTGCCAGCAGTTTGCCCCCTATCCACGAGCAGTACTTC
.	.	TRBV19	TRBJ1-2	CASRQELGYTF	TGTGCCAGTAGACAGGAGCTGGGCTACACCTTC
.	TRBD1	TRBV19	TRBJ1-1	CASSSGQVIEAFF	TGTGCCAGTAGTAGCGGACAGGTGATTGAAGCTTTCTTT
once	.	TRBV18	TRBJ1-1	CASSPTENTEAFF	TGTGCCAGCTCACCGACAGAGAACACTGAAGCTTTCTTT
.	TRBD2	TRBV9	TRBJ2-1	CASSLAQRGAHNEQFF	TGTGCCAGCAGCCTAGCCCAGCGGGGGGCCCACAATGAGCAGTTCTTC
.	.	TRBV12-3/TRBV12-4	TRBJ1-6	CASSLSGDSPLHF	TGTGCCAGCAGTTTGTCAGGGGATTCACCCCTCCACTTT
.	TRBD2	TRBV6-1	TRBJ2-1	CASSEIGGEFGGVDEQFF	TGTGCCAGCAGTGAAATTGGGGGGGAATTCGGCGGTGTGGATGAGCAGTTCTTC
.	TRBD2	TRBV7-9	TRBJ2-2	CASSSIGGLAGGELFF	TGTGCCAGCAGCTCCATAGGCGGACTAGCGGGCGGGGAGCTGTTTTTT
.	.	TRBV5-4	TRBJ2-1	CASSRPGNEQFF	TGTGCCAGCAGCCGGCCAGGCAATGAGCAGTTCTTC
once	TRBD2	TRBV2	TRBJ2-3	CASSQTSGGGTQDTQYF	TGTGCCAGCAGTCAGACTAGCGGGGGGGGGACCCAAGATACGCAGTATTTT
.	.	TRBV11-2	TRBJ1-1	CASSLAQGTEAFF	TGTGCCAGCAGCTTAGCACAGGGCACTGAAGCTTTCTTT
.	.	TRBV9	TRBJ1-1	CASSAATVAEAFF	TGTGCCAGCAGCGCCGCGACAGTGGCTGAAGCTTTCTTT
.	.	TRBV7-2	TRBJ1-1	CASSIGPGGEAFF	TGTGCCAGCAGCATAGGTCCGGGAGGAGAAGCTTTCTTT
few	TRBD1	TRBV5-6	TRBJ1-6	CASSGQGIPPLHF	TGTGCCAGCTCGGGACAGGGTATACCACCCCTCCACTTT
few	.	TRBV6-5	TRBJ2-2	CASTSSGVTGELFF	TGTGCCAGCACCTCCAGCGGAGTTACCGGGGAGCTGTTTTTT
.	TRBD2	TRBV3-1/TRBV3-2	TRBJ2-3	CASSQTRTSGTDTQYF	TGTGCCAGCAGCCAAACGAGGACTAGCGGCACAGATACGCAGTATTTT
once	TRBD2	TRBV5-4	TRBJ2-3	CASSFSSGGYSSTDTQYF	TGTGCCAGCAGTTTCTCAAGCGGGGGTTATTCTAGCACAGATACGCAGTATTTT
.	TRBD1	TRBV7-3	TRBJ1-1	CASSSSPGTGGTEAFF	TGTGCCAGCAGCTCTAGTCCCGGGACAGGGGGCACTGAAGCTTTCTTT
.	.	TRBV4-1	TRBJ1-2	CASSQENRQVHFNYGYTF	TGCGCCAGCAGCCAAGAGAATCGACAGGTCCACTTTAACTATGGCTACACCTTC
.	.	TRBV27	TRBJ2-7	CASSAEAISYEQYF	TGTGCCAGCAGTGCGGAGGCCATCTCCTACGAGCAGTACTTC
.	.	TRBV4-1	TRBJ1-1	CASSQEGATAKAFF	TGCGCCAGCAGCCAAGAAGGGGCGACAGCGAAAGCTTTCTTT
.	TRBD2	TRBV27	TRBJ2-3	CASNGGGSGYTQYF	TGTGCCAGCAATGGCGGGGGGTCGGGCTATACGCAGTATTTT
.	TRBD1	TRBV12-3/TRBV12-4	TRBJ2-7	CASSETGEYEQYF	TGTGCCAGCAGTGAGACAGGGGAATACGAGCAGTACTTC
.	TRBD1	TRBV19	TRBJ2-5	CASSTQGQLQETQYF	TGTGCCAGTAGTACCCAGGGACAGCTCCAAGAGACCCAGTACTTC
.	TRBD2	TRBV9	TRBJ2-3	CASSDSGGTDTQYF	TGTGCCAGCAGCGATAGCGGGGGCACAGATACGCAGTATTTT
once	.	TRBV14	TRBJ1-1	CASSLGVRGGEAFF	TGTGCCAGCAGCCTCGGGGTTAGGGGGGGTGAAGCTTTCTTT
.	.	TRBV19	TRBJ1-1	CASCVGGVNTEAFF	TGTGCCAGTTGCGTCGGGGGAGTGAACACTGAAGCTTTCTTT
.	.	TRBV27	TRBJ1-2	CASSLWGRDLKGYTF	TGTGCCAGCAGTTTATGGGGACGGGACTTGAAAGGCTACACCTTC
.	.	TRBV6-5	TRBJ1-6	CASGDTSYNSPLHF	TGTGCCAGTGGGGACACCTCCTATAATTCACCCCTCCACTTT
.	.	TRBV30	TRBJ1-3	CACKRNTIYF	TGTGCCTGCAAGAGGAACACCATATATTTT
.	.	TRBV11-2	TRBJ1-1	CASSLAPNMNTEAFF	TGTGCCAGCAGCCTCGCCCCGAACATGAACACTGAAGCTTTCTTT
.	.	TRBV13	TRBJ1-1	CASTPARTEAFF	TGTGCCAGCACCCCTGCGAGGACTGAAGCTTTCTTT
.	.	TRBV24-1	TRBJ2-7	CATSGGKDEQYF	TGTGCCACCAGTGGAGGAAAGGACGAGCAGTACTTC
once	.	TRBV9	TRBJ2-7	CASSPEDSAYEQYF	TGTGCCAGCAGCCCAGAGGACAGTGCCTACGAGCAGTACTTC
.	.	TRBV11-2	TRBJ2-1	CASSSWQGDNEQFF	TGTGCCAGCAGCTCCTGGCAGGGCGACAATGAGCAGTTCTTC
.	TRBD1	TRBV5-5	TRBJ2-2	CASSARQGLSGELFF	TGTGCCAGCAGCGCCCGACAGGGGCTCAGCGGGGAGCTGTTTTTT
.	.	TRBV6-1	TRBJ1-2	CASSEAGQSGYTF	TGTGCCAGCAGTGAAGCTGGACAGTCTGGCTACACCTTC
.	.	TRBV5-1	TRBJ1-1	CASSLEWGGNTEAFF	TGCGCCAGCAGCTTGGAATGGGGAGGGAACACTGAAGCTTTCTTT
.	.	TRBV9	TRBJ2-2	CASSVGLINTGELFF	TGTGCCAGCAGCGTTGGACTCATAAACACCGGGGAGCTGTTTTTT
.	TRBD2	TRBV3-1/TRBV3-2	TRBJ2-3	CASSLEAGGRLDTQYF	TGTGCCAGCAGCCTTGAAGCGGGGGGGCGGCTAGATACGCAGTATTTT
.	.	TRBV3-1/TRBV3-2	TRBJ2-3	CASSQDTQGADTQYF	TGTGCCAGCAGCCAAGATACCCAGGGTGCAGATACGCAGTATTTT
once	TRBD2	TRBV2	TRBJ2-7	CASLFPSGGRSSYEQYF	TGTGCCAGCCTCTTTCCTAGCGGGGGGCGTAGCTCCTACGAGCAGTACTTC
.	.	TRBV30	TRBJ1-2	CAWSASQWGYTF	TGTGCCTGGAGTGCCTCGCAGTGGGGCTACACCTTC
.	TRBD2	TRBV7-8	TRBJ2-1	CASSLLADNEQFF	TGTGCCAGCAGCTTACTAGCGGACAATGAGCAGTTCTTC
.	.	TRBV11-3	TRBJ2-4	CASSYPPTTKNIQYF	TGTGCCAGCAGCTACCCCCCTACTACCAAAAACATTCAGTACTTC
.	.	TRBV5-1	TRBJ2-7	CASSFQDSEQYF	TGCGCCAGCAGCTTCCAAGACAGCGAGCAGTACTTC
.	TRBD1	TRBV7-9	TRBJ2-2	CASSGGDRANTGELFF	TGTGCCAGCAGCGGGGGAGACAGGGCCAACACCGGGGAGCTGTTTTTT
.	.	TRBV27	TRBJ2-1	CASRDPQGNPHNEQFF	TGTGCCAGCAGAGACCCCCAGGGGAATCCTCACAATGAGCAGTTCTTC
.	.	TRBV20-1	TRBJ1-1	CSARTTEAFF	TGCAGTGCAAGGACTACTGAAGCTTTCTTT
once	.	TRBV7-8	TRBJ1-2	CASSYGGQRNYGYTF	TGTGCCAGCAGCTACGGAGGTCAGCGTAACTATGGCTACACCTTC
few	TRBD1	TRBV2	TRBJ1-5	CASIRDRESDQPQHF	TGTGCCAGCATCCGGGACAGGGAGAGCGATCAGCCCCAGCATTTT
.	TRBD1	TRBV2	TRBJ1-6	CASQFLGQANSPLHF	TGTGCCAGCCAATTCTTGGGACAGGCCAATTCACCCCTCCACTTT
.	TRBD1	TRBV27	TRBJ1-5	CASSSTGGAGLSNQPQHF	TGTGCCAGCAGTTCAACAGGGGGCGCTGGGTTAAGCAATCAGCCCCAGCATTTT
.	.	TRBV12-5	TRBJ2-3	CASGLGDTTDTQYF	TGTGCTAGTGGTTTGGGAGACACCACAGATACGCAGTATTTT